The 22 T cell receptor beta chains in this list originate from one sample, sequenced in a study of human T cells and chemical hapten exposure. TCRdb reprocessed the RACE reads via MiXCR and lists one record per CDR3 protein. The sample lists roughly 97,000 distinct CDR3 sequences; roughly a quarter were seen once. Time point meaning: patch test 3, about 24 weeks after DPC sensitization. The treatment was: therapeutic diphenylcyclopropenone sensitization with weekly scalp DPC. Sample: whole blood, taken in connection with sensitization to the hapten diphenylcyclopropenone (DPC). These receptors were taken from a man aged 40-55 years with alopecia areata. Some clones in this sample may be carry-over from other donors' samples.

The rearrangement uses TRBV27 and TRBJ2-2, with TRBD1 as a possible D gene (5 bases). Trimming took 2 bases from V and 3 from J, leaving 10 bases between them. CDR1 and CDR2 from the germline V gene are MNHEY and SMNVEV (reference sequence). The CDR3 contains 15 residues. The CDR3 loop reads CASSLTGHHTGELFF. The CDR3 DNA reads TGTGCCAGCAGTTTAACTGGACACCACACCGGGGAGCTGTTTTTT.

The genes are TRBV7-9 and TRBJ2-4; D may be TRBD1 (6 bases). Germline V gives CDR1 SEHNR, CDR2 FQNEAQ (reference sequence). The ends were cut back, 5 bases at V and 3 bases at J, with 11 bases in the middle. CDR3 length: 14 residues. The CDR3 reads CASSPKDSKNIQYF. The CDR3 DNA reads as TGTGCCAGCAGCCCGAAGGACAGCAAAAACATTCAGTACTTC.

The chain has TRBV4-2 and TRBJ1-2, with D possibly TRBD1 on 6 matching bases. The CDR3 loop spans 14 amino acids. The germline V and J ends were trimmed by 0 bases and 8 bases, with 13 bases remaining between them. Germline V gene sequence: CDR1 LGHNA, CDR2 YNFKEQ. The CDR3 spells CASSQDAGEYGYTF. Written as DNA, the CDR3 is TGTGCCAGCAGCCAAGATGCAGGGGAGTACGGCTACACCTTC.

This chain connects TRBV29-1 to TRBJ2-3; D is undetermined. The length of the CDR3 is 12 residues. Germline lookup yields CDR1 SQVTM and CDR2 ANQGSEA. The V and J ends lost 3 bases and 4 bases respectively, with 8 bases between them. CDR3 nucleotides: TGCAGCGTTGATTTGGCGCCAGATACGCAGTATTTT. Protein: CSVDLAPDTQYF.

V and J are TRBV12-3 or TRBV12-4 and TRBJ1-5; D is possibly TRBD1 (5 bases). CDR3 length: 12 amino acids. Trimming left V 5 bases short and J 9 bases short, with 11 bases between. For the CDR3, the DNA is TGTGCCAGCAGTCTCCCAGGGTCGCCCCAGCATTTT. Translated, it gives CASSLPGSPQHF.

The chain recombines TRBV9 with TRBJ2-2; 10 positions agree with TRBD2. The CDR3 consists of 16 residues. CDR1 is SGDLS and CDR2 is YYNGEE in the germline V gene. V dropped 5 bases and J dropped 5; count of bases not matched to a gene: 9. The CDR3: CASRRQLAGPTGELFF. The CDR3 region has the DNA TGTGCCAGCAGGAGACAACTAGCGGGACCTACCGGGGAGCTGTTTTTT.

This clonotype turned up a few times. V is TRBV27 and J is TRBJ1-6, with 7 bases aligning to TRBD1. V shed 5 bases, J shed 6 bases, and the junction held 4 bases outside the gene matches. Germline V lookup: CDR1 MNHEY, CDR2 SMNVEV (reference sequence). The CDR3 has 14 amino acids. This CDR3 reads CASSPGTANSPLHF. In DNA, the CDR3 is TGTGCCAGCAGTCCGGGGACAGCTAATTCACCCCTCCACTTT.

This clonotype has only a few counts. The junction departs from germline at one end; a sequencing error may be responsible. The J gene is TRBJ2-1, the V gene TRBV15; weak D call: TRBD1 (6 bases). The CDR3 length is 17 residues. Germline lookup yields CDR1 LNHNV and CDR2 YYDKDF (reference sequence). CDR3 DNA: TGTGCCACCAGCAGAGATTCAGGGGACAATTCCTTCAATGAGCAGTTCTTC. As protein: CATSRDSGDNSFNEQFF.

The chain recombines TRBV15 with TRBJ2-5; D might be TRBD1 or TRBD2, each matching 5 bases. The CDR3 totals 14 residues. The germline V and J ends were trimmed by 3 bases and 1 base, with 9 bases remaining between them. CDR1 is LNHNV and CDR2 is YYDKDF in the germline V gene (reference sequence). The CDR3 spells CATSSRDGQETQYF. The CDR3 DNA reads as TGTGCCACCAGCAGCCGGGACGGCCAAGAGACCCAGTACTTC.

This clonotype was seen more than once but under ten times. V is TRBV7-2 and J is TRBJ2-1, with D uncertain. The V and J ends lost 6 bases and 5 bases respectively, with 5 bases between them. This CDR3 has 11 residues. The germline V gene has CDR1 SGHTA and CDR2 FQGNSA. The CDR3 DNA sequence: TGTGCCAGCAGGCCAAACAATGAGCAGTTCTTC. Its protein product is CASRPNNEQFF. Variable domain in full (rest from reference TRBV7-2 and TRBJ2-1): GAGVSQSPSNKVTEKGKDVELRCDPISGHTALYWYRQSLGQGLEFLIYFQGNSAPDKSGLPSDRFSAERTGGSVSTLTIQRTQQEDSAVYLCASRPNNEQFFGPGTRLTVL.

The chain couples TRBV28 to TRBJ1-1; 9 bases are shared with TRBD1. The V gene end was trimmed by 4 bases and the J gene end by 5 bases; junction bases not matched to a gene: 8. CDR1 is MDHEN, CDR2 SYDVKM, per germline. The CDR3 contains 15 residues. CDR3 residues: CASSSPWTGETEAFF. Written as DNA, the CDR3 is TGTGCCAGCAGTTCTCCCTGGACAGGGGAGACTGAAGCTTTCTTT.

The table lists this clonotype with a few counts. One end of the junction varies from germline; a read error may be responsible. The J gene is TRBJ2-7, the V gene TRBV28; TRBD2 matches at 8 bases. CDR3 size: 13 residues. Per the germline V gene, CDR1 is MDHEN and CDR2 is SYDVKM. The CDR3 reads CASSFLTSEELYF. The CDR3 DNA reads as TGTGCCAGCAGTTTCCTGACTAGCGAGGAGCTGTACTTC.

This clonotype was detected a few times. V usage is TRBV4-2 and J usage is TRBJ2-5; D is uncertain. CDR1 and CDR2 from the germline V gene are LGHNA and YNFKEQ. The germline V and J ends were trimmed by 2 bases and 2 bases, with 12 bases remaining between them. This CDR3 spans 15 amino acids. The CDR3 sequence: CASSQPRLGQETQYF. Here the CDR3 DNA reads TGTGCCAGCAGCCAACCACGGCTAGGGCAAGAGACCCAGTACTTC.

This clonotype was observed a few times. The V and J genes are TRBV2 and TRBJ1-6, with D hard to call. Germline V gene data show CDR1 as SNHLY and CDR2 as FYNNEI. V was cut by 3 bases and J by 6 bases, with 12 bases left in between. The CDR3 consists of 15 residues. The CDR3 region has the DNA TGTGCCAGCAGTGACAGAGACACTTGTAATTCACCCCTCCACTTT. Translated: CASSDRDTCNSPLHF.

J is TRBJ2-7 and V is TRBV18, with TRBD1 matching 10 bases. V was clipped by 4 bases and J by 2 bases; unmatched bases: 5. The CDR3 contains 15 residues. The germline V gene has CDR1 KGHSH and CDR2 LQKENI. CDR3 loop: CASSQGQGTTYEQYF. CDR3 DNA: TGTGCCAGCTCACAGGGACAGGGGACCACCTACGAGCAGTACTTC.

This clonotype has just a few counts. The chain uses TRBV6-5 and TRBJ2-4; 12 bases agree with TRBD2. With 6 bases clipped from V and 6 bases from J, the junction kept 0 bases outside the gene matches. Germline CDR1 reads MNHEY; CDR2 reads SVGAGI. This CDR3 is built from 13 residues. CDR3 in amino acids: CASRTSGRNIQYF. CDR3 DNA: TGTGCCAGCAGGACTAGCGGGAGAAACATTCAGTACTTC.

A note on this clonotype: Compared with germline, one end of the junction differs, possibly owing to a read error. The chain carries TRBV7-2 and TRBJ2-7; TRBD2 is a possible D gene (6 bases). In germline, CDR1 is SGHTA, CDR2 FQGNSA. The length of the CDR3 is 13 residues. This CDR3 reads CASSLAASGSPHF. The DNA for the CDR3 is TGTGCCAGCAGCTTAGCGGCAAGCGGGTCACCCCACTTC.

The J gene is TRBJ2-7, the V gene TRBV28; D is uncertain. Trimming left V 4 bases short and J 12 bases short, with 16 bases between. The CDR3 sequence is 12 residues long. Per germline, CDR1 MDHEN and CDR2 SYDVKM. CDR3 DNA sequence: TGTGCCAGCAGTTCCCGGCCGGACCTTGGGTACTTC. Translated, it gives CASSSRPDLGYF.

V gene TRBV7-2 combines with J gene TRBJ1-6; D unresolved. This CDR3 has 14 residues. The germline V and J ends were trimmed by 5 bases and 5 bases, with 10 bases remaining between them. Germline V gene lookup returns CDR1 SGHTA and CDR2 FQGNSA. The CDR3 region is CASSSGVNNSPLHF. CDR3 nucleotide sequence: TGTGCCAGCAGCAGCGGGGTGAATAATTCACCCCTCCACTTT.

There are a few counts of this clonotype. The chain is built from TRBV12-3 or TRBV12-4 and TRBJ2-3; a weak D match, TRBD1 (8 bases). CDR3 length: 15 residues. Between the trimmed V and J ends, which lost 10 bases and 3 bases, there was a span of 20 bases. The CDR3 DNA reads as TGTGCCACCGGATACAGGGGGGGAGTGACAGATACGCAGTATTTT. This translates into CATGYRGGVTDTQYF.

This clonotype appeared a few times. The chain links TRBV6-2 or TRBV6-3 to TRBJ1-2; 10 bases map to TRBD1. The V segment lost 6 bases and the J segment 2 bases; nucleotides outside the gene matches: 6. The CDR3 contains 15 residues. Looked up from germline, CDR1 is MNHEY and CDR2 is SVGEGT. This CDR3 is CASRDDRGLNYGYTF. The DNA of the CDR3 is TGTGCCAGCAGAGATGACAGGGGGCTGAACTATGGCTACACCTTC.

The J gene is TRBJ2-1, the V gene TRBV12-3 or TRBV12-4; 11 bases are shared with TRBD2. The V segment lost 4 bases and the J segment 12 bases; nucleotides outside the gene matches: 11. This CDR3 contains 15 residues. The CDR3 protein is CASSSRTSGPMGQFF. DNA of the CDR3: TGTGCCAGCAGTTCCAGGACTAGCGGGCCGATGGGGCAGTTCTTC.